This T cell receptor beta chain was obtained from a study of blood T cell repertoires in COVID-19. Study-level background: Specimens from acute and convalescent COVID-19 originated in the United States, Italy and Spain. The analysed material was cDNA or gDNA that came from T cells, B-cell-depleted T cells, or PBMCs.

Germline lookup yields CDR1 MDHEN and CDR2 SYDVKM. The CDR3 spans 13 residues. V was shortened by 6 bases and J by 11 bases, with 20 bases between the two germline ends. Per the original data handling: Amplification from reference gene primers served as the basis for estimated nucleated cell counts. Libraries were prepared by immunoSEQ multiplex PCR; TCRdb keeps only in-frame clonotypes and omits some of them. V and J calls and clone size follow that table, whereas D and trimming were derived from the DNA. This table holds 120,000 to 150,000 clones, around four fifths found once. The source of this sequence is a human donor in a cohort sampled during active COVID-19. The chain has TRBV28 and TRBJ2-7, with D unresolved. Specimen: peripheral blood. DNA of the CDR3: TGTGCCAGCAGCGCAAGCCCAAATACGATGGAGTACTTC. Protein: CASSASPNTMEYF.